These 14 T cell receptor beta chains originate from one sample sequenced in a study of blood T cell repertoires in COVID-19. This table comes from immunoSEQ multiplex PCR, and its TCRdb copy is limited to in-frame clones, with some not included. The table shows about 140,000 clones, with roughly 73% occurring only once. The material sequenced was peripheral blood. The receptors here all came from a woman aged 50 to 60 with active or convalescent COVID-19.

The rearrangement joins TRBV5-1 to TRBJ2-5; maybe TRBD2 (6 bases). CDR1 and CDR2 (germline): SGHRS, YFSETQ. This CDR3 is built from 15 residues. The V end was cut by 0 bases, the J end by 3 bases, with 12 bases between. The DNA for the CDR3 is TGCGCCAGCAGCTTGGTGAATTCGGGAGAAGAGACCCAGTACTTC. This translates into CASSLVNSGEETQYF.

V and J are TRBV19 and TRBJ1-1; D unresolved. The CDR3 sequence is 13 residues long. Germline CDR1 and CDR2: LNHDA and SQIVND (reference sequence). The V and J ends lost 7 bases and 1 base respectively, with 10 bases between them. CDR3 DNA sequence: TGTGCCAGTATTAGGCGGGCGAACACTGAAGCTTTCTTT. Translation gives CASIRRANTEAFF.

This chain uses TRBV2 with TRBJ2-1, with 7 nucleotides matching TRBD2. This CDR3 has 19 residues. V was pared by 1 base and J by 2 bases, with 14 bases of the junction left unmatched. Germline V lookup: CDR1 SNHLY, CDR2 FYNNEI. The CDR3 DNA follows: TGTGCCAGCAGTGAAGGGGGTAGCGGGTGGCGAGGGGCCTACAATGAGCAGTTCTTC. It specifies CASSEGGSGWRGAYNEQFF.

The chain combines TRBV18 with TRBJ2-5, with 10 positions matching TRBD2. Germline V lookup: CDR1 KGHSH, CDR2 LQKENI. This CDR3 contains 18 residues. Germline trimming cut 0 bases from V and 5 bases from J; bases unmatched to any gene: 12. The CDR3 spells CASSPPRLAGPPGETQYF. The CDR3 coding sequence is TGTGCCAGCTCACCACCTCGACTAGCGGGCCCCCCTGGGGAGACCCAGTACTTC.

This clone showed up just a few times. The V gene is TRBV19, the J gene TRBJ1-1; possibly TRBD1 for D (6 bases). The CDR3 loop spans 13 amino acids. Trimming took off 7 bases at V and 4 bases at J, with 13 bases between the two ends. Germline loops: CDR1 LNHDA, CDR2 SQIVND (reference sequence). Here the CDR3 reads CASTQGRSTEAFF. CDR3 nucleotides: TGTGCCAGTACACAGGGAAGGAGCACTGAAGCTTTCTTT. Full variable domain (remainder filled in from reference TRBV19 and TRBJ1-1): DGGITQSPKYLFRKEGQNVTLSCEQNLNHDAMYWYRQDPGQGLRLIYYSQIVNDFQKGDIAEGYSVSREKKESFPLTVTSAQKNPTAFYLCASTQGRSTEAFFGQGTRLTVV.

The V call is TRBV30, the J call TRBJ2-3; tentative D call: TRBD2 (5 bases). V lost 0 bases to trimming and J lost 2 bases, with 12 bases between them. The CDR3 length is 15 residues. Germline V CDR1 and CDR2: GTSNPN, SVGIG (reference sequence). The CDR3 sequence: CAWSVMRLHTDTQYF. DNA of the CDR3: TGTGCCTGGAGTGTAATGCGACTACACACAGATACGCAGTATTTT. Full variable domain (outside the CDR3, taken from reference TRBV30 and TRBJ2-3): SQTIHQWPATLVQPVGSPLSLECTVEGTSNPNLYWYRQAAGRGLQLLFYSVGIGQISSEVPQNLSASRPQDRQFILSSKKLLLSDSGFYLCAWSVMRLHTDTQYFGPGTRLTVL.

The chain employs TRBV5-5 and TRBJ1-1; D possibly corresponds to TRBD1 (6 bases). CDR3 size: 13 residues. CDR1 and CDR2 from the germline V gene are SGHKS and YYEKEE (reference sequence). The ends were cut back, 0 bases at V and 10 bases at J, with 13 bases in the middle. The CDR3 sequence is CASSLEWGRGAFF. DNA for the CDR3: TGTGCCAGCAGCTTGGAGTGGGGGCGAGGAGCTTTCTTT.

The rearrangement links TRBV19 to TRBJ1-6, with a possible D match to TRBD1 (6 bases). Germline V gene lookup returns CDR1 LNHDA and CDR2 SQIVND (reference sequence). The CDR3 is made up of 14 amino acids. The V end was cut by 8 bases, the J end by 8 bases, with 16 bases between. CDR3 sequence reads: CASGRGTLDSPLHF. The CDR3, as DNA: TGTGCCAGTGGGAGAGGGACATTGGATTCACCCCTCCACTTT.

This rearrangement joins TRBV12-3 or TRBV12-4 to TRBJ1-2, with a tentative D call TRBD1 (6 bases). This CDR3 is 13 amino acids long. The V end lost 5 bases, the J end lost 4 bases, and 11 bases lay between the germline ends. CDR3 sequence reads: CASSRQGSYGYTF. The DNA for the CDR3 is TGTGCCAGCAGTAGGCAGGGGAGCTATGGCTACACCTTC.

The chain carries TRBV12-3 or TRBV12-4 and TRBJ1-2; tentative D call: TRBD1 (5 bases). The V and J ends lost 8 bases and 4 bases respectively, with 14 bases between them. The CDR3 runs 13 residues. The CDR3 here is CASLVSGGYGYTF. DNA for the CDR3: TGTGCCAGCCTAGTATCGGGGGGCTATGGCTACACCTTC.

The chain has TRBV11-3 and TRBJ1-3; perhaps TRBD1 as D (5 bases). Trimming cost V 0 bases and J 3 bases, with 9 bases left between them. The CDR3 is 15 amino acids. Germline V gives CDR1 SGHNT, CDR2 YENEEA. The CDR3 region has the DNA TGTGCCAGCAGCTTAGACGGACACGTTGGAAACACCATATATTTT. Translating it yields CASSLDGHVGNTIYF. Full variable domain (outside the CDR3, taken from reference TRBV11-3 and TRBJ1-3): EAGVVQSPRYKIIEKKQPVAFWCNPISGHNTLYWYLQNLGQGPELLIRYENEEAVDDSQLPKDRFSAERLKGVDSTLKIQPAELGDSAVYLCASSLDGHVGNTIYFGEGSWLTVV.

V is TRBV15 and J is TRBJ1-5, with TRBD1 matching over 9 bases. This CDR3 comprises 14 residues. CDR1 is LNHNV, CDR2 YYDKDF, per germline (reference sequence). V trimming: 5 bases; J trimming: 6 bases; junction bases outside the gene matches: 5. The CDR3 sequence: CATSGTGHRQPQHF. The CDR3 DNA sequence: TGTGCCACCAGCGGGACAGGGCATCGTCAGCCCCAGCATTTT. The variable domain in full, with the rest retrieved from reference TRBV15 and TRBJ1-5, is DAMVIQNPRYQVTQFGKPVTLSCSQTLNHNVMYWYQQKSSQAPKLLFHYYDKDFNNEADTPDNFQSRRPNTSFCFLDIRSPGLGDTAMYLCATSGTGHRQPQHFGDGTRLSIL.

The chain's CDR3 is CASSQDPASSVEQFF. The CDR3 DNA reads TGTGCCAGCAGCCAAGATCCGGCTAGTTCAGTTGAGCAGTTCTTC. The V and J genes are TRBV4-2 and TRBJ2-1; no reliable D call. This CDR3 is 15 amino acids long. V was cut by 0 bases and J by 9 bases, with 15 bases left in between. Germline values: CDR1 LGHNA, CDR2 YNFKEQ.

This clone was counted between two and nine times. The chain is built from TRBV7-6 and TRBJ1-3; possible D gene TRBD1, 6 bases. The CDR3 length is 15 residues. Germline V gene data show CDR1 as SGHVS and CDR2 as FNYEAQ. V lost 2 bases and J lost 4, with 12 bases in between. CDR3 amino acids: CASSLFAGEGNTIYF. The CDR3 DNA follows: TGTGCCAGCAGCTTATTCGCAGGGGAAGGAAACACCATATATTTT.